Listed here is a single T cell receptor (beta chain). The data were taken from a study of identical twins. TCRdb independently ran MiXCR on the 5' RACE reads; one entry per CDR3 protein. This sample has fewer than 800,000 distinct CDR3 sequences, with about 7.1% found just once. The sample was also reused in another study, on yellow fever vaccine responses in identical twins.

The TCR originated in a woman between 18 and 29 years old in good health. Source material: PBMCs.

The CDR3 here is CASSGREPETQYF. Written as DNA, the CDR3 is TGTGCCAGCAGTGGAAGGGAACCGGAGACCCAGTACTTC. The gene calls are TRBV2 and TRBJ2-5; D is ambiguous. Trimming took off 4 bases at V and 5 bases at J, with 11 bases between the two ends. Germline V gene sequence: CDR1 SNHLY, CDR2 FYNNEI. CDR3 length equals 13 residues.